This T cell receptor beta chain was identified in a study of blood T cell repertoires in COVID-19 (TCRdb year 2020). In the study overall: Collaborator samples came from the United States, Italy and Spain and covered acute and convalescent phases of COVID-19. The material from the prospective study consisted of cDNA or gDNA derived from T cells, B-cell-depleted T cells, or PBMCs. Subjects who had been exposed to COVID-19, were actively infected with it, or had recovered from it provided the deeply sampled blood TCRbeta repertoires that made up the dataset. A freely available public database, intended as a resource for researchers studying the immune response to SARS-CoV-2, is where the repertoires were released. Samples were obtained from the ongoing ImmuneRACE study (first 160 participants) and from 950 to 1,500 subjects provided by 6 global collaborators. A de-identified subject ID, COVID-19 status, age in years and sex were almost always included in the sample metadata. HLA class I and class II types, where available, came from metadata supplied by the sample provider rather than from assay-based typing.

CDR1 and CDR2 are drawn from the germline V gene: ENHRY, SYGVKD. There are 14 amino acids in the CDR3, from cysteine to phenylalanine inclusive. Kept here is only the CDR3 DNA, which spans 42 bases and is read in frame from base 1. The V end loses 3 bases and the J end loses 4 bases, and a stretch of 13 bases separates them. Here is what the overall study found, with its caveats: How much clinical and demographic metadata was included differed by source and by participant, and the metadata was provided uncurated.

For this clone: This clone's antigen is unknown. No much larger clone exists at a distance of one base, and base qualities are not known.

The immunoSEQ Assay, a bias-controlled multiplex PCR, was used to amplify TCRbeta CDR3 regions from genomic DNA. Per the source publication's procedure: Nucleated cell counts per sample were estimated from amplification of reference gene primers within the assay. To quantify the absolute abundance of each unique TCRbeta CDR3 rearrangement, sequence reads were collapsed and filtered. For each sample, productive Simpson clonality was calculated as the square root of Simpson's diversity index over productive rearrangements. TCRdb took over this immuneACCESS table, retaining in-frame rearrangements with V and J assigned. Such tables are incomplete; in checked studies, under half of the missing clones stem from an unresolved V gene, and the remainder is unexplained. V and J calls and clone size are those listed in that table; D and trimming were worked out from the DNA. Here the sample has about 150,000 clones; more than 75% occur a single time. The ten largest clonotypes hold around 5% of the sample.

The collaborating institutions used their own protocols to collect whole blood in K2EDTA tubes. Collaborator samples were shipped for TCRbeta analysis as frozen whole blood, isolated PBMCs, or DNA extracted from either sample type. The V and J segments used are TRBV10-3 and TRBJ2-7; a tentative D match to TRBD2 spans 7 bases. The TCR comes from a woman in her forties or fifties with acute or convalescent COVID-19. Sequenced: peripheral blood. The CDR3: CAISDRGAGYEQYF. The DNA sequence is TGTGCCATCAGTGATCGGGGGGCCGGGTACGAGCAGTACTTC.